This T cell receptor (beta chain) was sequenced in a study of blood T cell repertoires in COVID-19. Germline V gene sequence: CDR1 SGHKS, CDR2 YYEKEE (reference sequence). The length of the CDR3 is 20 residues. V shed 0 bases, J shed 8 bases, and the junction held 22 bases outside the gene matches. Methods used by the authors: Counts of nucleated cells, estimated from reference gene primer amplification, were obtained. Libraries were prepared by immunoSEQ multiplex PCR; TCRdb keeps only in-frame clonotypes and omits some of them. V and J calls plus clone size are reproduced from that table; the DNA served to infer D and trimming. The sample has 160,000 or so clones, approximately 80% seen once. Allocation to cohorts depended on clinical history reported by the participants. In this sample, this clone turned up once.

The specimen sequenced was PBMCs or T cells enriched from blood (not recorded which). The rearrangement links TRBV5-5 to TRBJ1-4; TRBD1 matches 7 bases. The receptor's source is a woman aged 45-65 years who had recovered from COVID-19. The CDR3 nucleotides read TGTGCCAGCAGCTTGGCCGGGGGCACCAGGGGAAGGGGGCCTGGAGAAAAACTGTTTTTT. This codes for CASSLAGGTRGRGPGEKLFF.